A selection of T cell receptor beta chains follows, all from one sample in a study of blood T cell repertoires in COVID-19. Profiled with immunoSEQ multiplex PCR; TCRdb holds only in-frame clones, not every one. The sample has about 140,000 clones, 85% seen once; the top ten hold more than 5%. The sample was PBMCs or T cells enriched from blood (not recorded which). These receptors originate from a woman in her thirties or forties who had recovered from COVID-19. Both conserved end residues are part of each CDR3. A D gene is named only where the DNA matches it firmly. Expanded clones get a size class; other rows say once, few or many, or leave the size out.

V	size	D	J	CDR3	DNA
TRBV2	NA	TRBD1	TRBJ2-7	CASCETGDLYEQYF	TGTGCCAGCTGCGAGACAGGGGATCTCTACGAGCAGTACTTC
TRBV9	NA	TRBD1	TRBJ1-4	CASSVGQGIANEKLFF	TGTGCCAGCAGCGTAGGACAGGGGATAGCTAATGAAAAACTGTTTTTT
TRBV4-1	NA	NA	TRBJ1-5	CASSQDGGSYQPQHF	TGCGCCAGCAGCCAAGATGGGGGGTCTTATCAGCCCCAGCATTTT
TRBV12-3/TRBV12-4	NA	TRBD2	TRBJ2-1	CASSSGAYNEQFF	TGTGCCAGCTCTAGCGGGGCGTACAATGAGCAGTTCTTC
TRBV19	NA	TRBD1	TRBJ1-5	CASIPDRVSNQPQHF	TGTGCCAGTATCCCGGACAGGGTCAGCAATCAGCCCCAGCATTTT
TRBV6-5	once	NA	TRBJ1-2	CASRRSNYGYTF	TGTGCCAGCAGGCGTTCGAACTATGGCTACACCTTC
TRBV30	NA	NA	TRBJ2-7	CAFSHSGAYEQYF	TGTGCCTTTTCGCACTCGGGGGCCTACGAGCAGTACTTC
TRBV19	NA	TRBD1	TRBJ2-1	CASSRTDRGARNEQFF	TGTGCCAGTAGTAGAACGGACAGGGGGGCTCGCAATGAGCAGTTCTTC
TRBV5-4	NA	NA	TRBJ2-3	CASSTYPGTDTQYF	TGTGCCAGCAGCACCTACCCAGGGACAGATACGCAGTATTTT
TRBV6-5	NA	NA	TRBJ2-2	CASSGTGTGTGELFF	TGTGCCAGCAGCGGTACAGGGACGGGAACCGGGGAGCTGTTTTTT
TRBV2	NA	NA	TRBJ1-4	CASSETEQLFF	TGTGCCAGCAGTGAAACGGAGCAACTGTTTTTT
TRBV19	NA	TRBD2	TRBJ2-1	CASSYSGGHNEQFF	TGTGCCAGTAGCTATAGCGGGGGGCACAATGAGCAGTTCTTC